This T cell receptor beta chain was captured by sequencing in a study of blood T cell repertoires in COVID-19. Whole-study context: The study drew acute and convalescent COVID-19 samples from the United States, Italy and Spain. T cells, B-cell-depleted T cells, or PBMCs supplied cDNA or gDNA.

Deletions cut 1 base from V and 2 bases from J, with 11 bases between. CDR1 is MNHEY and CDR2 is SMNVEV in the germline V gene (reference sequence). This CDR3 is built from 15 residues. In the original analysis: Estimated nucleated cell counts came from reference gene primer amplification. Clones were read by immunoSEQ multiplex PCR, and TCRdb kept only the in-frame ones, dropping some. The V and J calls and clone size are taken from that table; D and trimming were inferred from the DNA. The sample has approximately 81,000 clones; 91% are singletons. The sequenced sample was peripheral blood. This TCR was recovered from a woman in her forties or fifties in a cohort sampled during active COVID-19. This chain joins TRBV27 and TRBJ1-2; D is possibly TRBD1 (5 bases). This CDR3 reads CASSLWGERNYGYTF. The CDR3 DNA sequence: TGTGCCAGCAGTTTATGGGGGGAGAGGAACTATGGCTACACCTTC.